Sequencing of this T cell receptor beta chain was carried out in a study of identical twins. Study-wide points: Out-of-frame alpha sequences common to twins exhibited an excess of low generation probability.

The table lists this clonotype with a few counts. What it recognizes is unknown. This CDR3 has 14 residues. Germline CDR1 is MNHEY and CDR2 is SMNVEV (reference sequence). J was trimmed by 3 bases and V by 9 bases; bases with no gene match: 8. TCRdb re-called the 5' RACE reads through MiXCR, storing one row per CDR3 protein. The sample records some 460,000 distinct CDR3 sequences, approximately 15% being singletons. The sample was also reused in another study, on yellow fever vaccine responses in identical twins.

The sequence came from a young woman in good health. The rearrangement links TRBV27 to TRBJ2-3, with TRBD1 matching over 8 bases. Sequenced: CD4+ T cells sorted from blood. CDR3 sequence: CASSLDRVTDTQYF. The CDR3 DNA follows: TGTGCCAGTTCCCTGGACAGGGTGACAGATACGCAGTATTTT.